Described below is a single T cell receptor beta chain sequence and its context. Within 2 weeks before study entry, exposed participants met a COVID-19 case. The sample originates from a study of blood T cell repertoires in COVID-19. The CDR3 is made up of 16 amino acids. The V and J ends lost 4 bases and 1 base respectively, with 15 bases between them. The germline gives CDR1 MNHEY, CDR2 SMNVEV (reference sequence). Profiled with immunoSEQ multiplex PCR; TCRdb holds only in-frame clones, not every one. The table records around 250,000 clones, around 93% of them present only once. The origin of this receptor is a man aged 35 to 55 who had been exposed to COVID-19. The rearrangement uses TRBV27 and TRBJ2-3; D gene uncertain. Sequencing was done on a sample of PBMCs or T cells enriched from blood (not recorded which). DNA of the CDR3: TGTGCCAGCAGTTCCTCGACCGGCGGAGGCACAGATACGCAGTATTTT. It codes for CASSSSTGGGTDTQYF.